This T cell receptor delta chain is from a study of gamma-delta T cells after stem cell transplantation. The germline gives CDR1 GEAIGNYY, CDR2 EKD. The CDR3 runs to 13 residues. V was pared by 2 bases and J by 1 base, with 7 bases between. TCRdb re-called the RT-PCR reads using CATT. The repertoire holds under 7,000 delta-chain clones, with 9.8% as singletons. The sequence was obtained from a human donor. It is not recorded whose cells these are; they may come from a transplant donor. Specimen: gamma-delta T cells. The gene calls are TRDV2 and TRDJ1, with a tentative D call TRDD1 (6 bases). CDR3 sequence: CACDKIGTDKLIF. The CDR3 DNA follows: TGTGCCTGTGACAAAATAGGCACCGATAAACTCATCTTT.